What follows are 2 T cell receptor beta chains derived from one specimen sequenced in a study of T cell responses to AZD1222 COVID-19 vaccine. The table came from immunoSEQ multiplex PCR; TCRdb's copy has only in-frame clones and leaves some out. Of 95,000 to 150,000 clones detected, roughly nine tenths appear once; the ten largest clones hold under 35%. The source material was peripheral blood, sampled on day 0 of AZD1222 vaccination. Receptor source: an adult in good health.

This chain links TRBV7-2 with TRBJ2-3; 8 bases agree with TRBD2. The CDR3 runs 15 residues. With 3 bases clipped from V and 4 bases from J, the junction kept 6 bases outside the gene matches. CDR1 and CDR2 (germline): SGHTA, FQGNSA. The CDR3 spells CASSLFGGEADTQYF. The CDR3 nucleotides are TGTGCCAGCAGCTTGTTCGGGGGGGAGGCAGATACGCAGTATTTT.

The chain carries TRBV29-1 and TRBJ2-2; D gene unclear. There are 13 residues in the CDR3. Germline CDR1 SQVTM, CDR2 ANQGSEA. V was cut by 5 bases and J by 0 bases, with 7 bases left in between. CDR3 protein: CSVRTANTGELFF. The CDR3 DNA reads TGCAGCGTTAGGACGGCGAACACCGGGGAGCTGTTTTTT.